The next 28 T cell receptor beta chains were all read from a single sample in a study of Ad26.COV2.S vaccination and SARS-CoV-2 variants (dated by TCRdb to 2020 to 2022). According to the study, the label for this sample's treatment or condition signals: about 20 received Ad26.COV2.S at low or high dose, single or two shots; 5 received placebo; per-sample allocation not given. For vaccine and placebo recipients, the sequenced repertoires came from samples collected on day 63 after the first injection. The library was built by means of the immunoSEQ multiplex PCR assay. TCRdb obtained this table from immuneACCESS and retained in-frame rearrangements with V and J assigned. These tables miss some clones; where compared with another copy, unresolved V genes account for less than half of the shortfall, and the remainder is unexplained. Across this sample there are some 390,000 clones, with approximately 90% seen only once. Of the sample, under 2% falls within the top ten clones.

The starting material was peripheral blood, obtained in a trial of Ad26.COV2.S vaccine versus placebo. These receptors originate from a person aged 18-65 years who received the Ad26.COV2.S COVID-19 vaccine or a placebo.

This chain uses TRBV5-1 with TRBJ1-3, with D possibly being TRBD1 (6 bases). CDR1 and CDR2 (germline): SGHRS, YFSETQ. V was trimmed by 5 bases and J by 4 bases, leaving 10 bases between them. The CDR3 length is 13 residues. CDR3 in DNA: TGCGCCAGCAGTACAGGGTTGGGAAACACCATATATTTT. This codes for CASSTGLGNTIYF.

The chain couples TRBV30 to TRBJ1-1; 7 positions agree with TRBD1. Germline loops: CDR1 GTSNPN, CDR2 SVGIG (reference sequence). The CDR3 contains 12 residues. The J segment lost 6 bases and the V segment lost 5 bases, leaving 6 bases of the junction unmatched. The CDR3 DNA follows: TGTGCCTGGCAGGGGGGGGTTGCTGAAGCTTTCTTT. Amino acids: CAWQGGVAEAFF.

The chain links TRBV6-5 to TRBJ2-7; D is uncertain. V lost 7 bases and J lost 1, with 11 bases in between. The CDR3 consists of 13 residues. Germline CDR1 reads MNHEY; CDR2 reads SVGAGI. Written as DNA, the CDR3 is TGTGCCAGCACGCTCTCTAGGTCCTACGAGCAGTACTTC. It codes for CASTLSRSYEQYF.

J is TRBJ2-5 and V is TRBV30, with D uncertain. This CDR3 has 15 amino acids. The V end was cut by 0 bases, the J end by 2 bases, with 13 bases between. CDR1 is GTSNPN, CDR2 SVGIG, per germline (reference sequence). The CDR3 sequence: CAWSVMGSRQETQYF. The DNA of the CDR3 is TGTGCCTGGAGTGTAATGGGGTCGCGTCAAGAGACCCAGTACTTC.

The rearrangement joins TRBV6-5 to TRBJ2-1; D remains unclear. The CDR3 is made up of 16 amino acids. Trimming left V 0 bases short and J 0 bases short, with 9 bases between. CDR1 MNHEY and CDR2 SVGAGI come from the germline V gene. The CDR3 here is CASSYSFSSSYNEQFF. CDR3 in DNA: TGTGCCAGCAGTTACTCGTTCTCTAGCTCCTACAATGAGCAGTTCTTC.

Only one count was recorded for this clone. The gene calls are TRBV28 and TRBJ2-1; 7 bases agree with TRBD2. The V gene end was trimmed by 5 bases and the J gene end by 0 bases; junction bases not matched to a gene: 7. The length of the CDR3 is 16 residues. The germline V gene encodes CDR1 MDHEN and CDR2 SYDVKM. The CDR3 sequence is CASSSAGRSSYNEQFF. The CDR3 coding sequence is TGTGCCAGCAGTAGCGCCGGGAGGAGCTCCTACAATGAGCAGTTCTTC.

The V call is TRBV14, the J call TRBJ2-7; D ambiguous. V lost 0 bases to trimming and J lost 7 bases, with 13 bases between them. The CDR3 contains 14 residues. Germline-derived CDR1 and CDR2 are SGHDN and FVKESK. This CDR3 reads CASSQDMALGEQYF. In DNA, the CDR3 is TGTGCCAGCAGCCAAGATATGGCTCTGGGGGAGCAGTACTTC.

The gene calls are TRBV7-2 and TRBJ2-3, with TRBD2 identical over 12 bases. Germline assignment: CDR1 SGHTA and CDR2 FQGNSA. The CDR3 consists of 19 residues. J was trimmed by 0 bases and V by 1 base; bases with no gene match: 8. The CDR3: CASSLDPGLAGASTDTQYF. The CDR3 nucleotides are TGTGCCAGCAGCTTAGATCCGGGACTAGCGGGTGCTAGCACAGATACGCAGTATTTT.

The rearrangement joins TRBV19 to TRBJ2-1; D is possibly TRBD1 (5 bases). This CDR3 spans 15 amino acids. The V end was cut by 6 bases, the J end by 0 bases, with 12 bases between. Germline CDR1 and CDR2: LNHDA and SQIVND (reference sequence). The CDR3 DNA sequence: TGTGCCAGTAGCGACGACAGTCTCTCCTACAATGAGCAGTTCTTC. Its protein product is CASSDDSLSYNEQFF.

The chain employs TRBV15 and TRBJ1-1; weak D call: TRBD1 (6 bases). The CDR3 sequence is 16 residues long. Between the trimmed V and J ends, which lost 1 base and 1 base, there was a span of 13 bases. Germline lookup yields CDR1 LNHNV and CDR2 YYDKDF (reference sequence). The CDR3 sequence: CATSRARDTQNTEAFF. In DNA form, the CDR3 reads TGTGCCACCAGCAGAGCCCGGGACACACAGAACACTGAAGCTTTCTTT.

This chain links TRBV27 with TRBJ2-5, with 8 bases lining up with TRBD2. Germline CDR1 and CDR2: MNHEY and SMNVEV (reference sequence). CDR3 length: 15 residues. V was pared by 5 bases and J by 1 base, with 6 bases of the junction left unmatched. CDR3 residues: CASSPGLVGQETQYF. CDR3 nucleotides: TGTGCCAGCAGTCCGGGACTAGTGGGCCAAGAGACCCAGTACTTC.

The rearrangement uses TRBV9 and TRBJ2-7; D possibly uses TRBD1 or TRBD2 (6 bases each). Germline V lookup: CDR1 SGDLS, CDR2 YYNGEE. V dropped 0 bases and J dropped 3 bases, with 10 bases sitting between them. The CDR3 loop spans 14 amino acids. The CDR3 DNA reads TGTGCCAGCAGCGTAGAGGAGGGGGGCTACGAGCAGTACTTC. It is translated as CASSVEEGGYEQYF.

The V call is TRBV5-5, the J call TRBJ2-7, with TRBD2 matching 11 bases. The junction had 3 bases not matched to a gene; V was cut back by 1 base and J by 3 bases. Germline lookup yields CDR1 SGHKS and CDR2 YYEKEE (reference sequence). The CDR3 spans 15 residues. The CDR3 region is CASSLITSGSYEQYF. CDR3 nucleotides: TGTGCCAGCAGCTTGATTACTAGCGGGAGCTACGAGCAGTACTTC. Based on the CDR3 plus reference TRBV5-5 and TRBJ2-7, the full variable domain is DAGVTQSPTHLIKTRGQQVTLRCSPISGHKSVSWYQQVLGQGPQFIFQYYEKEERGRGNFPDRFSARQFPNYSSELNVNALLLGDSALYLCASSLITSGSYEQYFGPGTRLTVT.

This clone was found a few times. V is TRBV19 and J is TRBJ1-3; D perhaps matches TRBD1 (6 bases). Germline loops: CDR1 LNHDA, CDR2 SQIVND (reference sequence). The CDR3 covers 17 residues. CDR3: CDAGQLLGLLPGNTIYF. CDR3 DNA sequence: TGTGACGCAGGACAGTTACTGGGGTTACTACCTGGAAACACCATATATTTT.

J is TRBJ2-5 and V is TRBV11-3; D is possibly TRBD1 (5 bases). V lost 0 bases and J 3 bases, leaving 5 bases between the germline ends. CDR1 and CDR2 from the germline V gene are SGHNT and YENEEA. This CDR3 is 13 amino acids long. The CDR3 reads CASSLDREETQYF. CDR3 DNA: TGTGCCAGCAGCTTAGACAGGGAAGAGACCCAGTACTTC. The complete variable domain, with remaining parts taken from reference TRBV11-3 and TRBJ2-5, reads EAGVVQSPRYKIIEKKQPVAFWCNPISGHNTLYWYLQNLGQGPELLIRYENEEAVDDSQLPKDRFSAERLKGVDSTLKIQPAELGDSAVYLCASSLDREETQYFGPGTRLLVL.

The gene calls are TRBV30 and TRBJ1-5, with D possibly TRBD1 on 5 matching bases. This CDR3 has 14 amino acids. Deletions cut 3 bases from V and 4 bases from J, with 13 bases between. The germline V gene encodes CDR1 GTSNPN and CDR2 SVGIG (reference sequence). In DNA, the CDR3 is TGTGCCTGGAGCTCACAGGTAGGAAATCAGCCCCAGCATTTT. This gives the protein CAWSSQVGNQPQHF.

V gene TRBV10-3 combines with J gene TRBJ1-1; TRBD1 might be the D (6 bases). The germline V gene has CDR1 ENHRY and CDR2 SYGVKD. CDR3 size: 14 residues. V was shortened by 8 bases and J by 5 bases, with 18 bases between the two germline ends. The CDR3 spells CAIGEQGRRTEAFF. The CDR3 bases are TGTGCCATCGGGGAACAGGGAAGGCGGACTGAAGCTTTCTTT.

V and J are TRBV7-2 and TRBJ2-7; TRBD2 aligns across 12 bases. The CDR3 is 15 residues long. With V trimmed by 5 bases and J by 4 bases, 6 bases remained unmatched. Germline V CDR1 and CDR2: SGHTA, FQGNSA. Here the CDR3 DNA reads TGTGCCAGCAGCCAGACTAGCGGGAGAACTTACGAGCAGTACTTC. Protein sequence: CASSQTSGRTYEQYF.

J is TRBJ1-2 and V is TRBV9; D is possibly TRBD1 (6 bases). Trimming took off 3 bases at V and 5 bases at J, with 17 bases between the two ends. This CDR3 is built from 15 residues. Germline-derived CDR1 and CDR2 are SGDLS and YYNGEE. The CDR3, as DNA: TGTGCCAGCAGCGCCGGCCGGGACACTACTTATGGCTACACCTTC. It is translated as CASSAGRDTTYGYTF.

This sequence joins TRBV19 and TRBJ1-3; no firm D call. The CDR3 spans 13 residues. Germline V lookup: CDR1 LNHDA, CDR2 SQIVND (reference sequence). The V end lost 5 bases, the J end lost 4 bases, and 9 bases lay between the germline ends. CDR3 loop: CASSQVRGNTIYF. CDR3 in DNA: TGTGCCAGTAGTCAAGTGAGGGGAAACACCATATATTTT.

The V call is TRBV11-2, the J call TRBJ2-5; D perhaps matches TRBD2 (5 bases). V was trimmed by 0 bases and J by 2 bases, leaving 7 bases between them. The CDR3 sequence is 14 residues long. The germline V gene has CDR1 SGHAT and CDR2 FQNNGV. CDR3 sequence reads: CASSLDRGQETQYF. For the CDR3, the DNA is TGTGCCAGCAGCTTAGACCGGGGACAAGAGACCCAGTACTTC.

J is TRBJ2-5 and V is TRBV19, with 7 bases that match TRBD1. The CDR3 runs 15 residues. V shed 5 bases, J shed 1 base, and the junction held 7 bases outside the gene matches. Germline V gene lookup returns CDR1 LNHDA and CDR2 SQIVND (reference sequence). CDR3 sequence (DNA): TGTGCCAGTAGTCCTACGACAGGGACCCAAGAGACCCAGTACTTC. Amino acid sequence: CASSPTTGTQETQYF.

CDR3 coding DNA: TGTGCCAGCAGCTTAGAGGGGAACGAGCAGTACTTC. Its translation: CASSLEGNEQYF. The chain links TRBV11-1 to TRBJ2-7, with D maybe TRBD1 (5 bases). CDR3 size: 12 residues. Trimming took off 1 base at V and 5 bases at J, with 6 bases between the two ends. From germline, CDR1 is SGHAT and CDR2 FQDESV (reference sequence).

The V gene is TRBV27, the J gene TRBJ2-1, with 9 bases lining up with TRBD1. The ends lost 2 bases at V and 9 bases at J; junction bases unmatched: 8. CDR1 is MNHEY and CDR2 is SMNVEV in the germline V gene (reference sequence). This CDR3 is built from 15 residues. The CDR3 DNA reads as TGTGCCAGCAGTTTAACCCTGGACAGGGGATCTGAGCAGTTCTTC. Amino acid sequence: CASSLTLDRGSEQFF.

The chain links TRBV27 to TRBJ1-2; D not resolved. Looked up from germline, CDR1 is MNHEY and CDR2 is SMNVEV (reference sequence). The ends were cut back, 3 bases at V and 8 bases at J, with 13 bases in the middle. The length of the CDR3 is 13 residues. Written as DNA, the CDR3 is TGTGCCAGCAGTTTCGACGAAAGCTACGGCTACACCTTC. Translating it yields CASSFDESYGYTF.

This clone was seen a single time. The same CDR3 also results from other DNA sequences found in this sample. The gene calls are TRBV7-2 and TRBJ1-5; TRBD1 matches at 7 bases. With 2 bases clipped from V and 6 bases from J, the junction kept 4 bases outside the gene matches. The CDR3 contains 14 residues. Germline CDR1 is SGHTA and CDR2 is FQGNSA. CDR3 protein: CASSLRQGGQPQHF. In nucleotides, the CDR3 is TGTGCCAGCAGCTTAAGACAGGGTGGTCAGCCCCAGCATTTT.

The V gene is TRBV5-1, the J gene TRBJ2-3; D gene uncertain. This CDR3 region has 14 residues. The germline CDR1 and CDR2 sequences are SGHRS and YFSETQ. Trimming removed 0 bases at V and 0 bases at J, with 5 bases between. DNA for the CDR3: TGCGCCAGCAGCTTGGGCGCCAGCACAGATACGCAGTATTTT. Translated, it gives CASSLGASTDTQYF.

The V and J genes are TRBV6-5 and TRBJ2-7; D is uncertain. With 4 bases removed from V and 5 bases from J, the gap between germline ends came to 6 bases. The CDR3 consists of 11 residues. Germline values: CDR1 MNHEY, CDR2 SVGAGI. CDR3 nucleotide sequence: TGTGCCAGCAGTTGGTCTAACGAGCAGTACTTC. This translates into CASSWSNEQYF.